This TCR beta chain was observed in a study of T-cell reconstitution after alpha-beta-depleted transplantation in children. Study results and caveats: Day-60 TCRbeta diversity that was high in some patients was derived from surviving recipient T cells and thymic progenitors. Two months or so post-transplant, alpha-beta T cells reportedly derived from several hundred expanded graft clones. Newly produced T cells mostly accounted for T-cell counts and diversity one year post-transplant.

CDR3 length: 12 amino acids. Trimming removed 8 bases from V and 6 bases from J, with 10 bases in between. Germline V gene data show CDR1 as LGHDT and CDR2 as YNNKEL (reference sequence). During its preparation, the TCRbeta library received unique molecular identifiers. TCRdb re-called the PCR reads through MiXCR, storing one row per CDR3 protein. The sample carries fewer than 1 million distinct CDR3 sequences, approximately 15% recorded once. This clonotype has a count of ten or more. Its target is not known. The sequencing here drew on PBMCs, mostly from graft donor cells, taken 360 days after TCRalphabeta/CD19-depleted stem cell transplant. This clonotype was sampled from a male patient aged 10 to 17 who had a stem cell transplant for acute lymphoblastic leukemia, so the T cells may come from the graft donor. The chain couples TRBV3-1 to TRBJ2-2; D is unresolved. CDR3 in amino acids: CASGTGPGELFF. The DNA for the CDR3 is TGTGCCAGCGGCACCGGGCCCGGGGAGCTGTTTTTT.